This TCR beta chain was found in a study of blood T cell repertoires in COVID-19. The CDR3 runs to 18 residues. The V end lost 4 bases, the J end lost 0 bases, and 17 bases lay between the germline ends. From germline, CDR1 is SGHRS and CDR2 YFSETQ. The table came from immunoSEQ multiplex PCR; TCRdb's copy has only in-frame clones and leaves some out. Of about 130,000 clones in the sample, 75% to 90% were seen once. Followed longitudinally, the Seattle patients had been enrolled during active infection. This clonotype was obtained from a woman of 80 years or more with COVID-19, enrolled during active disease. J is TRBJ2-6 and V is TRBV5-1; possible D gene TRBD2, 6 bases. Sequenced input: peripheral blood. CDR3 sequence (DNA): TGCGCCAGCAGCCCCGGAGGGACGGTGAGCTCTGGGGCCAACGTCCTGACTTTC. Residues: CASSPGGTVSSGANVLTF.